This T cell receptor beta chain was sequenced for a study of cytomegalovirus exposure and HLA in healthy donors. As concerns this clone: The antigen is not known.

Regarding the study as a whole: Reportedly, fewer N-insertions than the roughly 700-donor mean appeared in an Asian-associated ancestry cluster in a later analysis. The authors later linked a missense DCLRE1C variant to TCR beta V- and J-gene trimming. Whilst most TCR sequences proved rare, a subset of public TCRs occurred across many donors.

With 6 bases clipped from V and 5 bases from J, the junction kept 10 bases outside the gene matches. CDR1 is MDHEN and CDR2 is SYDVKM in the germline V gene. The CDR3 totals 15 residues. PCR employed 60 Vbeta and 13 Jbeta primers. In the original workflow: Roughly 80 million unique TCR beta chains, 9.5 million to 14 million shared, were counted in a later analysis. TCRdb keeps only in-frame clones here, not all; method: immunoSEQ multiplex PCR. V and J calls and clone size are copied from that table; D and trimming were computed from the DNA. The table has around 92,000 clones, roughly 80% seen once. Sequenced sample: PBMCs. The receptor's source is a girl between 2 and 10 years old in good health and CMV-seropositive. The chain recombines TRBV28 with TRBJ1-5, with 7 bases aligning to TRBD1. For the CDR3, the DNA is TGTGCCAGCAGGTCTTCGAACAGGGGACATCAGCCCCAGCATTTT. It yields the protein CASRSSNRGHQPQHF.